One sample yielded the 14 T cell receptor beta chains listed below, sequenced in a study of shared clonotypes between healthy human individuals. TCRdb's copy holds only in-frame clones and misses some; the assay was immunoSEQ multiplex PCR. The sample lists fewer than 1.4 million clones, around 78% occurring once. The sample taken for sequencing was memory CD4+ T cells from PBMCs. Subset in this sample: CD45RA-negative fraction. These receptors were obtained from a man between 18 and 29 years old in good health. Some clones in this sample may be carry-over from other donors' samples.

In its sample, this clone was seen many times. The chain employs TRBV6-1 and TRBJ2-1; D is uncertain. Germline V gene sequence: CDR1 MNHNS, CDR2 SASEGT. This CDR3 contains 14 residues. V was cut by 3 bases and J by 6 bases, with 12 bases left in between. The CDR3 sequence: CASSDDLTRNEQFF. The CDR3 coding sequence is TGTGCCAGCAGTGACGATCTCACCCGCAATGAGCAGTTCTTC.

The chain combines TRBV11-2 with TRBJ2-4; the D is unclear. Germline loops: CDR1 SGHAT, CDR2 FQNNGV. This CDR3 comprises 14 residues. V lost 1 base, J lost 8 bases, and 12 bases lay in between. CDR3 residues: CASSLVTASDIQYF. The DNA for the CDR3 is TGTGCCAGCAGCTTAGTCACGGCCTCAGACATTCAGTACTTC.

The chain couples TRBV5-1 to TRBJ2-7; D unresolved. In germline, CDR1 is SGHRS, CDR2 YFSETQ. Trimming cost V 0 bases and J 2 bases, with 15 bases left between them. The CDR3 has 16 amino acids. The CDR3 sequence: CASSLVMASSAYEQYF. CDR3 in DNA: TGCGCCAGCAGCTTGGTAATGGCCAGCTCTGCCTACGAGCAGTACTTC.

The J gene is TRBJ1-6, the V gene TRBV30; 8 nucleotides agree with TRBD1. The CDR3 is 14 amino acids. The V gene end was trimmed by 0 bases and the J gene end by 8 bases; junction bases not matched to a gene: 3. Germline V gives CDR1 GTSNPN, CDR2 SVGIG (reference sequence). CDR3 nucleotide sequence: TGTGCCTGGAGTGTACAGGGGGTCTATTCACCCCTCCACTTT. Its translation is CAWSVQGVYSPLHF.

On this clone itself: The CDR3 ends on some other residue instead of the conserved phenylalanine or tryptophan, so this is likely a read error. V gene TRBV30 combines with J gene TRBJ2-3; 8 bases are shared with TRBD2. The CDR3 is 16 amino acids. Germline lookup yields CDR1 GTSNPN and CDR2 SVGIG (reference sequence). This chain's CDR3 is CAWGVPTSGHTDTQYL. In DNA, the CDR3 is TGTGCCTGGGGTGTACCTACTAGCGGACACACAGATACGCAGTATCTT.

The chain has TRBV7-9 and TRBJ1-1; D is perhaps TRBD1 (6 bases). V was trimmed by 5 bases and J by 4 bases, leaving 17 bases between them. Germline V gives CDR1 SEHNR, CDR2 FQNEAQ (reference sequence). CDR3 length: 15 residues. CDR3 nucleotides: TGTGCCAGCAGCCCACGTCCAGGGGTCGGCACTGAAGCTTTCTTT. This translates into CASSPRPGVGTEAFF.

This clone has a single count. The chain combines TRBV6-5 with TRBJ2-3; tentatively, D is TRBD2 (6 bases). This CDR3 comprises 14 residues. CDR1 and CDR2 from the germline V gene are MNHEY and SVGAGI. Trimming stripped 6 bases from V and 1 base from J, with 11 bases between. CDR3 in DNA: TGTGCCAGCAGCCCGGGACTTGGCACAGATACGCAGTATTTT. This translates into CASSPGLGTDTQYF.

The V and J genes are TRBV30 and TRBJ1-3; TRBD1 is a possible D gene (5 bases). V gave up 5 bases and J gave up 0 bases, with 14 bases separating them. The V gene's germline CDR1 is GTSNPN and CDR2 SVGIG (reference sequence). CDR3 length equals 15 residues. The CDR3 coding sequence is TGTGCCTGGGGGGGACCAGGGAGCTCTGGAAACACCATATATTTT. It codes for CAWGGPGSSGNTIYF.

The chain uses TRBV27 and TRBJ2-1; D ambiguous. CDR1 is MNHEY, CDR2 SMNVEV, per germline (reference sequence). The V end was cut by 5 bases, the J end by 4 bases, with 12 bases between. There are 14 residues in the CDR3. The CDR3 DNA reads TGTGCCAGCAGTACTCGTAGGGCGTACAATGAGCAGTTCTTC. Amino acids: CASSTRRAYNEQFF.

V usage is TRBV11-1 and J usage is TRBJ2-7; D is undetermined. The CDR3 has 12 amino acids. Germline V gene data show CDR1 as SGHAT and CDR2 as FQDESV (reference sequence). Trimming removed 1 base from V and 6 bases from J, with 7 bases in between. Here the CDR3 reads CASSLDVLEQYF. The CDR3 DNA follows: TGTGCCAGCAGCTTAGACGTCCTCGAGCAGTACTTC.

The chain links TRBV6-1 to TRBJ2-2; 10 nucleotides line up with TRBD2. After removal of 7 bases from V and 6 bases from J, the junction contained 8 bases not matched to a gene. Germline assignment: CDR1 MNHNS and CDR2 SASEGT. CDR3 length equals 15 residues. The CDR3 DNA sequence: TGTGCCAGCACTCCCTCTAGCGGGAGCGCCGGGGAGCTGTTTTTT. It yields the protein CASTPSSGSAGELFF.

The V call is TRBV28, the J call TRBJ1-1; D is possibly TRBD1 (5 bases). Trimming took 2 bases from V and 7 from J, leaving 17 bases between them. The CDR3 covers 15 residues. Per germline, CDR1 MDHEN and CDR2 SYDVKM. The CDR3 sequence is CASSLNQGWEHEAFF. Here the CDR3 DNA reads TGTGCCAGCAGTTTAAACCAGGGATGGGAGCATGAAGCTTTCTTT. The whole variable domain, filled in from reference TRBV28 and TRBJ1-1, reads DVKVTQSSRYLVKRTGEKVFLECVQDMDHENMFWYRQDPGLGLRLIYFSYDVKMKEKGDIPEGYSVSREKKERFSLILESASTNQTSMYLCASSLNQGWEHEAFFGQGTRLTVV.

This chain joins TRBV28 and TRBJ2-7; a possible D gene is TRBD2 (6 bases). Per the germline V gene, CDR1 is MDHEN and CDR2 is SYDVKM. V lost 7 bases, J lost 0 bases, and 13 bases lay in between. The CDR3 spans 14 residues. In DNA form, the CDR3 reads TGTGCCAGCAAACAACTAGCAGCCTCCTACGAGCAGTACTTC. Translation: CASKQLAASYEQYF.

V usage is TRBV5-4 and J usage is TRBJ2-7, with a possible D match to TRBD2 (5 bases). Trimming removed 0 bases from V and 12 bases from J, with 25 bases in between. The CDR3 covers 16 residues. CDR1 is SGHNT, CDR2 YYREEE, per germline (reference sequence). This CDR3 reads CASSLGLAPDSGGWYF. The CDR3 region has the DNA TGTGCCAGCAGCTTGGGTCTAGCCCCGGACTCGGGCGGGTGGTACTTC.